A single count supports the clone carrying this T cell receptor beta chain. Here immunoSEQ multiplex PCR was the method, and the copy in TCRdb shows in-frame clones only, minus some. The data contain roughly 140,000 clones, 65% to 80% of them seen just once; the ten biggest clones take up more than 1.5%. The data were taken from a study of blood T cell repertoires in COVID-19. Overall study context: From T cells, B-cell-depleted T cells, or PBMCs came the material, which was cDNA or gDNA.

The sample taken for sequencing was peripheral blood. The sequence was collected from a woman in her fifties or sixties with acute or convalescent COVID-19.

The CDR3 protein is CASKAGGVAYEQYF. The CDR3 coding sequence is TGTGCCAGCAAGGCGGGAGGGGTAGCCTACGAGCAGTACTTC. J is TRBJ2-7 and V is TRBV27, with 9 bases aligning to TRBD2. This CDR3 region has 14 residues. The trim removed 7 bases at V and 2 bases at J, leaving 6 bases unmatched. Germline V CDR1 and CDR2: MNHEY, SMNVEV (reference sequence).